A selection of T cell receptor beta chains follows, all from one sample in a study of shared clonotypes between healthy human individuals. Sequencing used immunoSEQ multiplex PCR; TCRdb keeps in-frame clones, though not all of them. The sample lists under 600,000 clones, approximately 95% occurring once. The sequenced sample consisted of naive CD4+ T cells sorted from blood. These receptors were collected from a woman aged 25 to 39 in good health. Both conserved end residues are part of each CDR3. D genes are given only for firm matches. Clone size, where shown, is once, few, many, or a class for clones that have expanded.

d_call cdr3_length j_call clone_size v_call cdr3_aa cdr3_nt
TRBD1 14 TRBJ1-4 NA TRBV19 CASSMTGGNGKLFF TGTGCCAGTAGTATGACAGGGGGGAACGGAAAACTGTTTTTT
TRBD1 14 TRBJ2-5 NA TRBV19 CASTRDSYQETQYF TGTGCCAGTACACGGGACAGCTACCAAGAGACCCAGTACTTC
NA 15 TRBJ2-2 NA TRBV28 CASSFGQGFAGELFF TGTGCCAGCAGTTTTGGGCAGGGTTTCGCCGGGGAGCTGTTTTTT
NA 13 TRBJ2-7 NA TRBV5-1 CASSLEVPYEQYF TGCGCCAGCAGCTTGGAAGTGCCCTACGAGCAGTACTTC
NA 15 TRBJ1-5 NA TRBV19 CASSPPGVTNQPQHF TGTGCCAGTAGTCCCCCGGGAGTAACCAATCAGCCCCAGCATTTT
TRBD1 13 TRBJ2-7 NA TRBV10-1 CASSAGTGYEQYF TGCGCCAGCAGTGCCGGGACAGGGTACGAGCAGTACTTC
NA 13 TRBJ2-1 NA TRBV28 CASSLRAPNEQFF TGTGCCAGCAGTTTAAGGGCCCCAAACGAGCAGTTCTTC
TRBD2 16 TRBJ2-1 NA TRBV19 CASKRQPQIAGAEQFF TGTGCCAGCAAACGTCAGCCCCAGATAGCGGGAGCTGAGCAGTTCTTC
NA 16 TRBJ2-2 once TRBV10-1 CASSDTGGAKPGELFF TGCGCCAGCAGTGACACTGGGGGCGCAAAACCCGGGGAGCTGTTTTTT
TRBD1 16 TRBJ1-2 once TRBV28 CASKLAGTGANYGYTF TGTGCCAGCAAACTAGCCGGGACAGGGGCTAACTATGGCTACACCTTC
NA 16 TRBJ1-5 few TRBV18 CASSPKGGVVNQPQHF TGTGCCAGCTCACCAAAGGGGGGCGTCGTCAATCAGCCCCAGCATTTT
NA 13 TRBJ1-1 NA TRBV6-5 CASSYRRNTEAFF TGTGCCAGCAGTTACCGTCGGAACACTGAAGCTTTCTTT
TRBD1 14 TRBJ1-1 NA TRBV28 CASILNLGTGKAFF TGTGCCAGCATCCTGAACCTCGGGACAGGGAAGGCTTTCTTT
NA 16 TRBJ2-6 NA TRBV28 CASSLNLREGANVLTF TGTGCCAGCAGTTTAAACCTCAGGGAAGGGGCCAACGTCCTGACTTTC
NA 13 TRBJ2-7 NA TRBV6-5 CASRKGQSYEQYF TGTGCCAGCAGAAAAGGACAGTCCTACGAGCAGTACTTC
NA 16 TRBJ2-3 NA TRBV2 CASSAGYIRSTDTQYF TGTGCCAGCAGTGCCGGTTACATCCGTAGCACAGATACGCAGTATTTT
TRBD1 15 TRBJ1-3 NA TRBV7-7 CASSQGQSSGNTIYF TGTGCCAGCAGCCAGGGACAGAGCTCTGGAAACACCATATATTTT
TRBD2 16 TRBJ2-7 NA TRBV6-1 CASSEVVAGSSYEQYF TGTGCCAGCAGTGAAGTCGTAGCGGGTTCCTCCTACGAGCAGTACTTC
TRBD1 15 TRBJ1-6 NA TRBV19 CASTPAGGMGSPLHF TGTGCCAGTACCCCTGCAGGGGGAATGGGTTCACCCCTCCACTTT
NA 18 TRBJ2-1 NA TRBV11-3 CASSLGSFGVGSYNEQFF TGTGCCAGCAGCTTAGGGTCATTCGGGGTTGGCTCCTACAATGAGCAGTTCTTC
TRBD2 19 TRBJ2-7 NA TRBV6-1 CASSEDGTGLLAGDYEQYF TGTGCCAGCAGTGAGGACGGGACAGGCTTACTAGCGGGAGATTACGAGCAGTACTTC
NA 14 TRBJ2-2 once TRBV6-6 CASSRGQITGELFF TGTGCCAGCAGTAGAGGACAGATCACCGGGGAGCTGTTTTTT
TRBD1 14 TRBJ2-2 NA TRBV11-2 CASSRQGAAGELFF TGTGCCAGCAGCCGACAGGGGGCAGCCGGGGAGCTGTTTTTT
NA 13 TRBJ2-1 NA TRBV7-9 CASGRGSYNEQFF TGTGCCAGCGGAAGGGGCTCCTACAATGAGCAGTTCTTC
NA 15 TRBJ2-2 NA TRBV19 CASSNLASNTGELFF TGTGCCAGTAGTAATCTAGCGTCGAACACCGGGGAGCTGTTTTTT
TRBD1 18 TRBJ2-5 NA TRBV11-2 CASSLVPELTGFVGTQYF TGTGCCAGCAGCTTAGTCCCGGAACTGACAGGGTTTGTAGGGACCCAGTACTTC
TRBD1 17 TRBJ1-5 NA TRBV5-8 CASSSIPTGVSNQPQHF TGTGCCAGCAGTTCTATTCCCACAGGGGTTAGCAATCAGCCCCAGCATTTT
NA 14 TRBJ2-7 NA TRBV19 CASSFLRSAHEQYF TGTGCCAGTAGTTTCCTTAGATCGGCCCACGAGCAGTACTTC
NA 13 TRBJ2-3 NA TRBV29-1 CSVSSEPRNTQYF TGCAGCGTTTCGTCGGAGCCGCGAAATACGCAGTATTTT
TRBD2 15 TRBJ2-1 once TRBV5-1 CASSTAGLAANEQFF TGCGCCAGCAGCACGGCTGGACTAGCTGCCAATGAGCAGTTCTTC
TRBD1 17 TRBJ1-3 NA TRBV10-3 CAIRAGDRGIRGNTIYF TGTGCCATCAGAGCGGGGGACAGGGGAATAAGGGGAAACACCATATATTTT
TRBD1 14 TRBJ2-1 once TRBV5-4 CASSPQGSYNEQFF TGTGCCAGCAGCCCACAGGGGTCCTACAATGAGCAGTTCTTC
TRBD2 17 TRBJ2-5 NA TRBV28 CASSYTSGRAIGETQYF TGTGCCAGCAGCTATACTAGCGGGAGGGCCATCGGGGAGACCCAGTACTTC
NA 15 TRBJ1-1 NA TRBV9 CASSVASKLNTEAFF TGTGCCAGCAGCGTAGCCTCTAAGCTGAACACTGAAGCTTTCTTT
NA 14 TRBJ1-1 NA TRBV4-1 CASSAQDMNTEAFF TGCGCCAGCAGCGCTCAGGACATGAACACTGAAGCTTTCTTT
NA 17 TRBJ1-1 NA TRBV2 CASSYYAPGGVRTEAFF TGTGCCAGCAGCTACTACGCTCCCGGCGGCGTACGCACTGAAGCTTTCTTT
NA 13 TRBJ1-1 NA TRBV6-1 CASRGTLNTEAFF TGTGCCAGCAGGGGGACGTTGAACACTGAAGCTTTCTTT
TRBD2 16 TRBJ2-7 NA TRBV10-3 CAISDPSSGQVLEQYF TGTGCCATCAGTGACCCATCTAGCGGCCAAGTTTTGGAGCAGTACTTC
TRBD1 14 TRBJ2-7 NA TRBV28 CASLEGQASYEQYF TGTGCCAGCCTAGAGGGACAGGCTTCCTACGAGCAGTACTTC
TRBD1 15 TRBJ1-5 NA TRBV6-1 CASSVGQGASQPQHF TGTGCCAGCAGTGTCGGACAGGGGGCAAGTCAGCCCCAGCATTTT
NA 15 TRBJ2-1 NA TRBV10-1 CASSEPGGAYNEQFF TGCGCCAGCAGTGAGCCCGGTGGGGCCTACAATGAGCAGTTCTTC
TRBD1 14 TRBJ1-5 NA TRBV5-1 CASSPGQGGQPQHF TGCGCCAGCAGCCCAGGACAGGGAGGTCAGCCCCAGCATTTT